This passage covers 18 T cell receptor beta chains from one sample sequenced in a study of blood T cell repertoires in COVID-19. Assay: immunoSEQ multiplex PCR; the TCRdb copy retains only in-frame clones and omits some. This table has 200,000 or so clones, 70% to 90% appearing once. Sequencing was carried out using peripheral blood. Receptors were obtained from a woman aged 70 to 79 with active or convalescent COVID-19.

This chain uses TRBV5-4 with TRBJ2-7; D perhaps matches TRBD1 (6 bases). Germline V CDR1 and CDR2: SGHNT, YYREEE (reference sequence). V lost 4 bases and J lost 2, with 16 bases in between. CDR3 length: 15 amino acids. CDR3 residues: CASSPTTDSTYEQYF. DNA of the CDR3: TGTGCCAGCAGCCCTACCACGGACAGCACCTACGAGCAGTACTTC.

The V call is TRBV24-1, the J call TRBJ1-2; D unresolved. CDR3 length equals 14 residues. Trimming took off 3 bases at V and 2 bases at J, with 9 bases between the two ends. CDR1 KGHDR and CDR2 SFDVKD come from the germline V gene. The DNA for the CDR3 is TGTGCCACCAGTGATGGGCAACAAAACTATGGCTACACCTTC. Its protein is CATSDGQQNYGYTF.

This chain uses TRBV6-5 with TRBJ2-3; tentatively, D is TRBD2 (5 bases). The V gene's germline CDR1 is MNHEY and CDR2 SVGAGI. CDR3 length: 15 residues. Deletions cut 10 bases from V and 0 bases from J, with 17 bases between. This CDR3 reads CATLRTSTSTDTQYF. CDR3 DNA: TGTGCCACCCTAAGGACTTCTACTAGCACAGATACGCAGTATTTT.

This clone was observed once. The J gene is TRBJ2-5, the V gene TRBV20-1; D uncertain. Trimming removed 7 bases at V and 5 bases at J, with 8 bases between. Germline-derived CDR1 and CDR2 are DFQATT and SNEGSKA (reference sequence). The CDR3 has 10 residues. CDR3 DNA sequence: TGCAGTGTAGAGAAGGAGACCCAGTACTTC. Its protein product is CSVEKETQYF.

The J gene is TRBJ2-7, the V gene TRBV5-1; a weak D match, TRBD2 (5 bases). Germline CDR1 is SGHRS and CDR2 is YFSETQ. CDR3 length: 14 amino acids. The ends were cut back, 4 bases at V and 2 bases at J, with 13 bases in the middle. CDR3 region: CASSMEERAYEQYF. DNA for the CDR3: TGCGCCAGCAGCATGGAGGAGCGAGCCTACGAGCAGTACTTC.

This chain joins TRBV6-1 and TRBJ2-7, with a weak D call TRBD1 (7 bases). This CDR3 region has 16 residues. The V gene's germline CDR1 is MNHNS and CDR2 SASEGT. Trimming shortened V by 3 bases and J by 1 base, and 16 bases separated the two germline ends. The CDR3 DNA reads as TGTGCCAGCAGTGACGCGGGCGGGACAGAGTCCTACGAGCAGTACTTC. Its protein product is CASSDAGGTESYEQYF.

V and J are TRBV5-1 and TRBJ2-7; tentative D call: TRBD2 (7 bases). This CDR3 has 15 amino acids. Trimming took off 4 bases at V and 1 base at J, with 15 bases between the two ends. The V gene's germline CDR1 is SGHRS and CDR2 YFSETQ. The CDR3 sequence is CASSPGDYQSYEQYF. CDR3 DNA sequence: TGCGCCAGCAGCCCAGGGGACTATCAATCCTACGAGCAGTACTTC.

This rearrangement joins TRBV28 to TRBJ1-6; 7 bases match TRBD1. Germline CDR1 is MDHEN and CDR2 is SYDVKM. The CDR3 consists of 16 residues. The ends lost 5 bases at V and 6 bases at J; junction bases unmatched: 10. CDR3 amino acids: CASSPSGQKSNSPLHF. The CDR3 bases are TGTGCCAGCAGTCCATCGGGACAGAAAAGTAATTCACCCCTCCACTTT.

The V and J genes are TRBV6-5 and TRBJ1-3, with D perhaps matching TRBD1 (6 bases). Trimming took off 4 bases at V and 0 bases at J, with 13 bases between the two ends. This CDR3 is built from 16 residues. Per germline, CDR1 MNHEY and CDR2 SVGAGI. This CDR3 reads CASSSTGTSSGNTIYF. For the CDR3, the DNA is TGTGCCAGCAGTTCTACAGGGACCTCCTCTGGAAACACCATATATTTT.

The chain has TRBV18 and TRBJ2-3, with D possibly matching TRBD2 (6 bases). The CDR3 is 14 amino acids. V was pared by 1 base and J by 8 bases, with 13 bases between. The germline CDR1 and CDR2 sequences are KGHSH and LQKENI. CDR3 in amino acids: CASSPRGDGGTQYF. The CDR3 DNA sequence: TGTGCCAGCTCACCACGAGGCGACGGGGGTACGCAGTATTTT.

This chain links TRBV3-1 (or the pseudogene TRBV3-2) with TRBJ2-1; TRBD2 matches at 8 bases. V lost 7 bases to trimming and J lost 5 bases; unmatched junction nucleotides: 19. From germline, CDR1 is LGHDT and CDR2 YNNKEL (reference sequence). This CDR3 is 18 amino acids long. CDR3 DNA sequence: TGTGCCAGCACCCCCCCGAGGGCTAGCGGGCAGAACCACAATGAGCAGTTCTTC. It is translated as CASTPPRASGQNHNEQFF.

This rearrangement joins TRBV5-4 to TRBJ2-1; 8 nucleotides line up with TRBD1. Germline CDR1 SGHNT, CDR2 YYREEE (reference sequence). The CDR3 is 15 amino acids. Losses at the gene ends were 5 bases for V and 3 bases for J; bases not matched to a gene: 7. CDR3 sequence: CASSWLQGGYNEQFF. In DNA, the CDR3 is TGTGCCAGCAGTTGGCTACAGGGGGGCTACAATGAGCAGTTCTTC.

The J gene is TRBJ2-7, the V gene TRBV5-6, with 13 bases identical to TRBD2. The germline V gene encodes CDR1 SGHDT and CDR2 YYEEEE. The CDR3 contains 16 residues. V was clipped by 4 bases and J by 5 bases; unmatched bases: 9. The CDR3 DNA is TGTGCCAGCAGCCTAACTACCGGGACTAGCGGGAACGAGCAGTACTTC. Amino acids: CASSLTTGTSGNEQYF.

A single count supports this clone. The chain links TRBV5-1 to TRBJ1-4; TRBD1 aligns across 8 bases. Germline loops: CDR1 SGHRS, CDR2 YFSETQ. V was clipped by 4 bases and J by 0 bases; unmatched bases: 5. The CDR3 contains 16 residues. The CDR3 here is CASSGLQGATNEKLFF. The CDR3 DNA sequence: TGCGCCAGCAGCGGCTTACAGGGGGCAACTAATGAAAAACTGTTTTTT. The full variable domain, completed using reference TRBV5-1 and TRBJ1-4, is KAGVTQTPRYLIKTRGQQVTLSCSPISGHRSVSWYQQTPGQGLQFLFEYFSETQRNKGNFPGRFSGRQFSNSRSEMNVSTLELGDSALYLCASSGLQGATNEKLFFGSGTQLSVL.

This chain links TRBV6-8 with TRBJ2-7; 7 bases match TRBD1. Per the germline V gene, CDR1 is MNHGY and CDR2 is SAAAGT. The CDR3 has 16 residues. The V segment lost 1 base and the J segment 4 bases; nucleotides outside the gene matches: 10. In nucleotides, the CDR3 is TGTGCCAGCAGTTACTTAGACCACCGGGACAGTTACGAGCAGTACTTC. It codes for CASSYLDHRDSYEQYF.

This chain connects TRBV24-1 to TRBJ2-2; possibly TRBD1 for D (5 bases). The CDR3 runs to 18 residues. Germline CDR1 and CDR2: KGHDR and SFDVKD. Trimming shortened V by 5 bases and J by 4 bases, and 22 bases separated the two germline ends. The CDR3: CATSAPTAPKGPTGELFF. DNA of the CDR3: TGTGCCACCAGTGCTCCCACCGCCCCCAAGGGGCCCACCGGGGAGCTGTTTTTT.

This clone was counted a few times. CDR3 DNA: TGTGCCAGCAGCTCCGGGGCGGGACAGGGTGGCGGCTACACCTTC. Translated, it gives CASSSGAGQGGGYTF. V and J are TRBV5-4 and TRBJ1-2, with 9 bases matching TRBD1. In germline, CDR1 is SGHNT, CDR2 YYREEE (reference sequence). Trimming at V came to 3 bases and at J to 8 bases, leaving 11 bases not matched to a gene. The CDR3 is 15 residues long.

V gene TRBV2 combines with J gene TRBJ2-7, with 10 bases fitting TRBD1. In germline, CDR1 is SNHLY, CDR2 FYNNEI. After removal of 10 bases from V and 1 base from J, the junction contained 13 bases not matched to a gene. The CDR3 has 16 residues. CDR3 nucleotides: TGTGCCACGGGACAGGGGCAAGGAATTGGGTCCTACGAGCAGTACTTC. It specifies CATGQGQGIGSYEQYF. Full variable domain (missing parts from reference TRBV2 and TRBJ2-7): EPEVTQTPSHQVTQMGQEVILRCVPISNHLYFYWYRQILGQKVEFLVSFYNNEISEKSEIFDDQFSVERPDGSNFTLKIRSTKLEDSAMYFCATGQGQGIGSYEQYFGPGTRLTVT.